The clone carrying this T cell receptor beta chain showed up just once. The antigen remains undetermined. The data are from a study of graft-versus-host responses after intestinal transplantation. Turning to the study itself: For about three years after anti-thymocyte globulin induction, all recipients took tacrolimus and steroids.

Using immunoSEQ multiplex PCR, the repertoire was profiled, and TCRdb retains in-frame clones only, with some absent. The repertoire consists of 3,500 or so clones, with roughly 72% occurring once and the leading ten covering around 9.1%. Study conclusions and caveats: Allograft graft-versus-host to host-versus-graft clonal ratios ran high in patients with graft-donor T cell macrochimerism. There were GvH clones found in recipient marrow, and some of them appeared first in ileum or blood.

The CDR3 is made up of 12 amino acids. V shed 6 bases and J shed 5 bases, with 10 bases lying between them. The germline V gene encodes CDR1 KGHSH and CDR2 LQKENI. Once graft tissue had been processed, intraepithelial and lamina propria lymphocytes were released. The sample consisted of ileum tissue, taken roughly 5 and 7 days after intestinal transplantation. The receptor was isolated from a human patient who received an intestinal transplant, so some T cells may come from the graft donor. The gene calls are TRBV18 and TRBJ2-5; perhaps TRBD2 as D (6 bases). The CDR3 region is CASSMEGETQYF. CDR3 DNA: TGTGCCAGCTCCATGGAGGGCGAGACCCAGTACTTC.